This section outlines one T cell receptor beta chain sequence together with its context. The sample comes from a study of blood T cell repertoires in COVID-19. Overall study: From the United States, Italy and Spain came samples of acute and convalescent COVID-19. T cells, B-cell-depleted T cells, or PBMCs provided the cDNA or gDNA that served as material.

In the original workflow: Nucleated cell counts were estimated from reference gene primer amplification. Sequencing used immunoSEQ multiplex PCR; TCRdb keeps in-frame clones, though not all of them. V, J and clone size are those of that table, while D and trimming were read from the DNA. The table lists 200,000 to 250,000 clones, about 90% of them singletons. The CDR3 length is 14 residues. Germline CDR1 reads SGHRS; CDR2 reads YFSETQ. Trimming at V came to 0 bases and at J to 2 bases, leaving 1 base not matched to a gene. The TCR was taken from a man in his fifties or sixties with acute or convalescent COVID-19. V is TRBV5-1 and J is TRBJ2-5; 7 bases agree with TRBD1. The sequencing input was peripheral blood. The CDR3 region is CASSLGGQQETQYF. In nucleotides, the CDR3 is TGCGCCAGCAGCTTGGGGGGACAGCAAGAGACCCAGTACTTC.